One sample yielded the 3 T cell receptor beta chains listed below, sequenced in a study of blood T cell repertoires in COVID-19. The protocol was immunoSEQ multiplex PCR, while the TCRdb copy is restricted to in-frame clones and leaves out a portion. This sample has tens of thousands of clones, with roughly nine tenths found just once. Sequenced sample: peripheral blood. Source of these receptors: a man aged 50 or older with acute or convalescent COVID-19.

V gene TRBV6-5 combines with J gene TRBJ2-7; 8 bases map to TRBD2. The V gene's germline CDR1 is MNHEY and CDR2 SVGAGI. This CDR3 is built from 11 residues. CDR3 region: CASSGGVSESV. CDR3 bases: TGTGCCAGCTCCGGGGGGGTGTCAGAGAGCGTC.

V is TRBV3-1 (or the pseudogene TRBV3-2) and J is TRBJ1-6; D is unclear. Germline CDR1 reads LGHDT; CDR2 reads YNNKEL (reference sequence). The CDR3 spans 16 residues. Trimming removed 1 base at V and 2 bases at J, with 9 bases between. The CDR3 DNA reads as TGTGCCAGCAGCCAAGGCCAGGATGCCTATAATTCACCCCTCCACTTT. Amino acids: CASSQGQDAYNSPLHF.

The chain recombines TRBV2 with TRBJ2-5; a weak D match, TRBD1 (5 bases). The germline V gene has CDR1 SNHLY and CDR2 FYNNEI. Trimming shortened V by 1 base and J by 6 bases, and 9 bases separated the two germline ends. This CDR3 is 13 amino acids long. The chain's CDR3 is CASSEDRGKTQYF. CDR3 nucleotide sequence: TGTGCCAGCAGTGAAGATAGGGGAAAGACCCAGTACTTC.